This TCR beta chain emerged from a study of blood T cells in healthy people across ages. The germline CDR1 and CDR2 sequences are MDHEN and SYDVKM. This CDR3 has 15 amino acids. The V gene end was trimmed by 5 bases and the J gene end by 5 bases; junction bases not matched to a gene: 11. Using a J-beta primer mix together with a sample-barcoded 5' primer, a second PCR was run for roughly 7 to 11 cycles. MiXCR, applied by TCRdb to the 5' RACE reads, yields one record per CDR3 protein. The sample includes roughly 1,500,000 distinct CDR3 sequences, roughly a third of them seen just once. Study conclusions and caveats: Naive and antigen-experienced cells could not be conclusively compared, given unsorted PBMCs.

There are a few counts of this clonotype. No antigen is known for it. The origin of this receptor is a woman aged 25-40 years in good health. Sequenced material: blood. The genes are TRBV28 and TRBJ2-5; TRBD2 aligns across 7 bases. CDR3 residues: CASSPLEAGDETQYF. The CDR3, as DNA: TGTGCCAGCAGTCCCCTGGAGGCGGGGGATGAGACCCAGTACTTC.